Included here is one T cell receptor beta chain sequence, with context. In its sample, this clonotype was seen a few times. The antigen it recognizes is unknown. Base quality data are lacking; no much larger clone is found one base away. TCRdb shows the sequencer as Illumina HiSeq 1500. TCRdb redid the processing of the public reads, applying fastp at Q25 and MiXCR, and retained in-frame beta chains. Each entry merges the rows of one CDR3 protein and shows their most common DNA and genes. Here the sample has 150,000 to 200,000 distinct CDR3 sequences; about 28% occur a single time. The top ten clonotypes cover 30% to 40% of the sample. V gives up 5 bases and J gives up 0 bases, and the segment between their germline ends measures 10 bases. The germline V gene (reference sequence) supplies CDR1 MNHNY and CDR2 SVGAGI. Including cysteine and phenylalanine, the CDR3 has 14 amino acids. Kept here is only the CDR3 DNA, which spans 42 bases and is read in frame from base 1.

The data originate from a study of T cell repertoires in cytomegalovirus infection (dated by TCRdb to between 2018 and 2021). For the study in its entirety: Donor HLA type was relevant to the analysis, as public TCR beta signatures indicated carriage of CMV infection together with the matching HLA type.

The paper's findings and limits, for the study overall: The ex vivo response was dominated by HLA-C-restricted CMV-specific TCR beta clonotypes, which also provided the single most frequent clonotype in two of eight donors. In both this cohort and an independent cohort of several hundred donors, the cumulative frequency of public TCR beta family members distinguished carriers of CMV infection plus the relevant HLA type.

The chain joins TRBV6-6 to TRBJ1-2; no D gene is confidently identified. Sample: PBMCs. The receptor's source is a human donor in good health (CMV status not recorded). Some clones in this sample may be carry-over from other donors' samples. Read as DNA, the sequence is TGTGCCAGCAGTAGTGGAACTTCTAACTATGGCTACACCTTC. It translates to CASSSGTSNYGYTF.